The 4 T cell receptor beta chains presented below share a single source sample, sequenced in a study of beta chain features in type 1 diabetes. Study observations and caveats: Moderate but significant shortening of TCRB CDR3s was recorded in all four CD4+ subsets from Type 1 diabetes patients.

TCRB transcripts that were expressed got sequenced, as all of the isolated RNA had been reverse transcribed. Clones were read by immunoSEQ multiplex PCR, and TCRdb kept only the in-frame ones, dropping some. The sample lists 500,000 to 850,000 clones, 11% to 15% occurring once. Their antigen targets remain unknown. The source material was naive CD4+ T cells from blood. The receptors shown here come from a man between 18 and 29 years old with type 1 diabetes.

This clone has only a few counts. V usage is TRBV5-4 and J usage is TRBJ1-4; no definite D call. Trimming removed 9 bases from V and 0 bases from J, with 9 bases in between. The germline gives CDR1 SGHNT, CDR2 YYREEE (reference sequence). The CDR3 runs 13 residues. In DNA, the CDR3 is TGTGCCATCCAGGCAGCAACTAATGAAAAACTGTTTTTT. This codes for CAIQAATNEKLFF.

The chain couples TRBV30 to TRBJ2-1; TRBD1 matches 8 bases. The trim removed 4 bases at V and 10 bases at J, leaving 12 bases unmatched. Germline V gives CDR1 GTSNPN, CDR2 SVGIG (reference sequence). CDR3 size: 14 residues. In DNA form, the CDR3 reads TGTGCCTGGACATCGGCGGACAGGGCGTCGGAGCAGTTCTTC. It is translated as CAWTSADRASEQFF.

This clone was counted between two and nine times. Here the CDR3 DNA reads TGTGCCATCAGTGAGTCTGAAGTTTTGGCAGTCGGCTACACCTTC. It yields the protein CAISESEVLAVGYTF. This chain connects TRBV10-3 to TRBJ1-2; no reliable D call. The germline V and J ends were trimmed by 0 bases and 8 bases, with 16 bases remaining between them. In germline, CDR1 is ENHRY, CDR2 SYGVKD. This CDR3 contains 15 residues.

There are a few counts of this clone. J is TRBJ1-1 and V is TRBV30, with D maybe TRBD1 (6 bases). Germline-derived CDR1 and CDR2 are GTSNPN and SVGIG (reference sequence). V shed 5 bases and J shed 1 base, with 14 bases lying between them. The CDR3 has 14 amino acids. The CDR3 nucleotides are TGTGCCTGGTCCACAGGGCCCACGAACACTGAAGCTTTCTTT. The encoded protein is CAWSTGPTNTEAFF.